Sequencing of this T cell receptor (beta chain) was carried out in a study of CD8+CD57+ T cells in acquired aplastic anemia. Study background: Recorded DNA amounts for sorted CD4+ and CD8+ cells had an average of around 3.5 ug. Whole-study findings and limits: The CD8+ Simpson's diversity of patients and controls was not significantly different.

It was patients with CD8+CD57+ cell expansion by flow cytometry who were chosen for sequencing. This clonotype was seen a single time. The antigen is not known. The junction does not match germline at one end; this may be a read error. TCR beta VDJ and CDR3 profiles were obtained from a genomic DNA template. TCRdb re-derived calls from the reads in MiXCR, one entry per CDR3 protein. This table has about 270,000 distinct CDR3 sequences, 82% appearing once. Germline V CDR1 and CDR2: SGDLS, YYNGEE. This CDR3 is built from 14 residues. The rearrangement joins TRBV9 to TRBJ2-5; tentatively, D is TRBD2 (6 bases). What was sequenced was sorted CD4+, CD8+, or CD8+CD57+ T cells (not recorded which) from PBMCs. This TCR derives from a human donor with aplastic anemia. Written as DNA, the CDR3 is TGTGCCAGCAGCCAAGGGAGACAGCGCGGGACCCCGCACTTC. Its translation is CASSQGRQRGTPHF. Complete variable domain (other parts from reference TRBV9 and TRBJ2-5): DSGVTQTPKHLITATGQRVTLRCSPRSGDLSVYWYQQSLDQGLQFLIQYYNGEERAKGNILERFSAQQFPDLHSELNLSSLELGDSALYFCASSQGRQRGTPHFGPGTRLLVL.